Shown below are 30 T cell receptor beta chains from a single sample sequenced in a study of blood T cell repertoires in COVID-19. Assay: immunoSEQ multiplex PCR; the TCRdb copy retains only in-frame clones and omits some. The sample has 65,000 to 80,000 clones, approximately 85% seen once. The sequenced material came from peripheral blood. Receptor source: a human donor in a cohort sampled during active COVID-19.

The chain is built from TRBV19 and TRBJ2-3; the D gene is possibly TRBD1 (6 bases). This CDR3 has 15 residues. V lost 5 bases and J 1 base, leaving 13 bases between the germline ends. Germline V gene lookup returns CDR1 LNHDA and CDR2 SQIVND (reference sequence). CDR3 sequence reads: CASSPYRVRTDTQYF. The CDR3 DNA sequence: TGTGCCAGTAGTCCCTACAGGGTGCGCACAGATACGCAGTATTTT.

The gene calls are TRBV11-2 and TRBJ2-3; 13 bases fit TRBD2. The CDR3 runs to 18 residues. V trimming: 1 base; J trimming: 3 bases; junction bases outside the gene matches: 7. From germline, CDR1 is SGHAT and CDR2 FQNNGV. CDR3 sequence reads: CASSLVRGLAGRTDTQYF. CDR3 nucleotide sequence: TGTGCCAGCAGCTTAGTGAGGGGACTAGCGGGGAGGACAGATACGCAGTATTTT.

The CDR3 DNA reads as TGTGCCAGCAGCGTAGATGGTAGCGGGGGGCTAGAGACCCAGTACTTC. This gives the protein CASSVDGSGGLETQYF. The rearrangement links TRBV9 to TRBJ2-5; 10 bases align to TRBD2. Per the germline V gene, CDR1 is SGDLS and CDR2 is YYNGEE. With 0 bases clipped from V and 4 bases from J, the junction kept 6 bases outside the gene matches. The length of the CDR3 is 16 residues.

The chain links TRBV5-1 to TRBJ1-2; possible D gene TRBD1, 6 bases. Germline V gene data show CDR1 as SGHRS and CDR2 as YFSETQ. Trimming pared 5 bases from V and 8 bases from J, leaving 16 bases between. CDR3 length: 13 amino acids. The CDR3 region is CASRGAQGQGYTF. The CDR3, as DNA: TGCGCCAGCAGAGGGGCGCAGGGGCAGGGCTACACCTTC.

The gene calls are TRBV3-1 (or the pseudogene TRBV3-2) and TRBJ2-7; 10 nucleotides match TRBD2. The CDR3 sequence is 15 residues long. The trim removed 0 bases at V and 3 bases at J, leaving 2 bases unmatched. In germline, CDR1 is LGHDT, CDR2 YNNKEL (reference sequence). The CDR3 DNA is TGTGCCAGCAGCCAAGAGAGCGGGGGGGTCTACGAGCAGTACTTC. Its protein is CASSQESGGVYEQYF.

The chain couples TRBV5-1 to TRBJ2-2; perhaps TRBD2 as D (6 bases). V was trimmed by 0 bases and J by 4 bases, leaving 13 bases between them. CDR1 and CDR2 (germline): SGHRS, YFSETQ. The CDR3 extends over 16 amino acids. The CDR3 bases are TGCGCCAGCAGCTTGGCCACCTTCGGGGGCACCGGGGAGCTGTTTTTT. Translated, it gives CASSLATFGGTGELFF. Filled out from reference TRBV5-1 and TRBJ2-2, the complete variable domain reads KAGVTQTPRYLIKTRGQQVTLSCSPISGHRSVSWYQQTPGQGLQFLFEYFSETQRNKGNFPGRFSGRQFSNSRSEMNVSTLELGDSALYLCASSLATFGGTGELFFGEGSRLTVL.

The rearrangement uses TRBV4-1 and TRBJ2-1; 10 bases are shared with TRBD1. CDR3 length: 16 residues. V shed 4 bases and J 0 bases; nucleotides not matched to a gene: 3. CDR1 and CDR2 (germline): MGHRA, YSYEKL. The chain's CDR3 is CASSLWTGGSYNEQFF. DNA for the CDR3: TGCGCCAGCAGCCTGTGGACAGGGGGCTCCTACAATGAGCAGTTCTTC.

This clone was found a few times. The gene calls are TRBV3-1 (or the pseudogene TRBV3-2) and TRBJ1-1, with TRBD1 as a possible D gene (6 bases). V lost 4 bases and J lost 2, with 14 bases in between. This CDR3 spans 15 amino acids. Looked up from germline, CDR1 is LGHDT and CDR2 is YNNKEL (reference sequence). CDR3 residues: CASSLRGAINTEAFF. The CDR3 DNA follows: TGTGCCAGCAGCCTCAGGGGCGCAATTAACACTGAAGCTTTCTTT.

The chain joins TRBV24-1 to TRBJ2-5; perhaps TRBD2 as D (7 bases). This CDR3 contains 16 residues. Germline V gives CDR1 KGHDR, CDR2 SFDVKD. The V end was cut by 4 bases, the J end by 5 bases, with 19 bases between. For the CDR3, the DNA is TGTGCCACCAGTGACACGAGGGGGGGGCGAGGGGAGACCCAGTACTTC. This translates into CATSDTRGGRGETQYF.

This chain connects TRBV19 to TRBJ2-1, with 7 bases matching TRBD1. V shed 6 bases, J shed 4 bases, and the junction held 9 bases outside the gene matches. Germline assignment: CDR1 LNHDA and CDR2 SQIVND (reference sequence). CDR3 length: 15 residues. The CDR3 bases are TGTGCCAGTAGGGATCGGGACAGTTCTTACAATGAGCAGTTCTTC. This translates into CASRDRDSSYNEQFF.

The gene calls are TRBV29-1 and TRBJ1-1, with D possibly being TRBD1 (5 bases). The V end lost 4 bases, the J end lost 1 base, and 7 bases lay between the germline ends. Germline CDR1 is SQVTM and CDR2 is ANQGSEA. CDR3 size: 12 residues. CDR3 protein: CSVGQGNTEAFF. The CDR3 coding sequence is TGCAGCGTTGGGCAGGGGAACACTGAAGCTTTCTTT.

This clone appeared a few times. The chain's CDR3 is CASNLGGGINTQYF. CDR3 DNA sequence: TGTGCCAGCAACTTAGGGGGGGGCATTAATACGCAGTATTTT. V gene TRBV9 combines with J gene TRBJ2-3, with D maybe TRBD2 (7 bases). The CDR3 is 14 amino acids. Germline V CDR1 and CDR2: SGDLS, YYNGEE. The V and J ends lost 6 bases and 7 bases respectively, with 18 bases between them.

The CDR3 here is CASSLRTGLNTEAFF. CDR3 in DNA: TGCGCCAGCAGCTTGAGGACAGGGTTGAACACTGAAGCTTTCTTT. The chain is built from TRBV5-1 and TRBJ1-1; 8 bases are a match to TRBD1. Germline V gene sequence: CDR1 SGHRS, CDR2 YFSETQ. V lost 1 base, J lost 0 bases, and 2 bases stayed unmatched. The CDR3 contains 15 residues.

The rearrangement joins TRBV29-1 to TRBJ2-7; possible D gene TRBD2, 5 bases. V was clipped by 4 bases and J by 9 bases, with 16 bases between them. The CDR3 extends over 12 amino acids. The germline gives CDR1 SQVTM, CDR2 ANQGSEA. CDR3 in amino acids: CSVVAGGTRQYF. The CDR3 coding sequence is TGCAGCGTTGTGGCAGGAGGTACGAGGCAGTACTTC.

This clone was seen just once. The chain has TRBV5-1 and TRBJ2-7, with 11 bases lining up with TRBD1. The V gene end was trimmed by 3 bases and the J gene end by 5 bases; junction bases not matched to a gene: 7. This CDR3 contains 15 residues. Germline-derived CDR1 and CDR2 are SGHRS and YFSETQ. The CDR3 DNA reads TGCGCCAGCAGCTGGCTGGACAGGGGGCAGAACGAGCAGTACTTC. Amino acids: CASSWLDRGQNEQYF.

The rearrangement uses TRBV5-4 and TRBJ2-5; D is perhaps TRBD1 (6 bases). The germline CDR1 and CDR2 sequences are SGHNT and YYREEE (reference sequence). The V gene lost 2 bases and the J gene lost 3 bases, with 14 bases spanning the gap. This CDR3 contains 15 residues. CDR3 amino acids: CASSLSPAGEETQYF. The DNA of the CDR3 is TGTGCCAGCAGCTTATCCCCGGCAGGGGAAGAGACCCAGTACTTC. Combining the CDR3 with reference TRBV5-4 and TRBJ2-5 gives the whole variable domain ETGVTQSPTHLIKTRGQQVTLRCSSQSGHNTVSWYQQALGQGPQFIFQYYREEENGRGNFPPRFSGLQFPNYSSELNVNALELDDSALYLCASSLSPAGEETQYFGPGTRLLVL.

This chain connects TRBV3-1 (or the pseudogene TRBV3-2) to TRBJ1-5; D gene ambiguous. Trimming shortened V by 1 base and J by 7 bases, and 8 bases separated the two germline ends. Germline lookup yields CDR1 LGHDT and CDR2 YNNKEL (reference sequence). The CDR3 contains 13 residues. In DNA, the CDR3 is TGTGCCAGCAGCCAAGGAAACTGGCAGCCCCAGCATTTT. It translates to CASSQGNWQPQHF.

The chain joins TRBV5-1 to TRBJ2-5; 7 positions agree with TRBD2. The CDR3 is made up of 15 amino acids. Germline assignment: CDR1 SGHRS and CDR2 YFSETQ. Unmatched junction bases numbered 10, after V lost 5 bases and J lost 3 bases. CDR3 in amino acids: CASRLAGAGEETQYF. CDR3 coding DNA: TGCGCCAGCAGGCTTGCCGGGGCGGGAGAAGAGACCCAGTACTTC.

The J gene is TRBJ2-2, the V gene TRBV7-3; 9 bases agree with TRBD1. The germline V gene has CDR1 SGHTA and CDR2 FQGTGA. V was clipped by 3 bases and J by 3 bases; unmatched bases: 5. There are 16 residues in the CDR3. The CDR3: CASSFLNRGHTGELFF. Here the CDR3 DNA reads TGTGCCAGCAGCTTCTTAAACAGGGGGCACACCGGGGAGCTGTTTTTT.

The chain employs TRBV24-1 and TRBJ2-5; TRBD1 aligns across 10 bases. The CDR3 spans 17 residues. The V gene's germline CDR1 is KGHDR and CDR2 SFDVKD. Unmatched junction bases numbered 11, after V lost 4 bases and J lost 4 bases. The CDR3 protein is CATSDPTGTGEGETQYF. The CDR3 coding sequence is TGTGCCACCAGTGACCCAACCGGGACAGGGGAAGGAGAGACCCAGTACTTC.

V usage is TRBV11-3 and J usage is TRBJ2-2; a possible D gene is TRBD2 (5 bases). CDR3 length: 14 residues. Germline V CDR1 and CDR2: SGHNT, YENEEA. Trimming removed 4 bases from V and 6 bases from J, with 12 bases in between. The CDR3 DNA follows: TGTGCCAGCAGCTCAGGACTGAATGCCGGGGAGCTGTTTTTT. Amino acid sequence: CASSSGLNAGELFF.

The V and J genes are TRBV5-1 and TRBJ2-7, with 8 bases fitting TRBD1. The V gene's germline CDR1 is SGHRS and CDR2 YFSETQ. Losses at the gene ends were 5 bases for V and 2 bases for J; bases not matched to a gene: 3. CDR3 length: 13 residues. The CDR3 loop reads CASRGQGAYEQYF. For the CDR3, the DNA is TGCGCCAGCAGAGGACAGGGAGCCTACGAGCAGTACTTC. Supplemented by reference TRBV5-1 and TRBJ2-7, the full variable domain reads KAGVTQTPRYLIKTRGQQVTLSCSPISGHRSVSWYQQTPGQGLQFLFEYFSETQRNKGNFPGRFSGRQFSNSRSEMNVSTLELGDSALYLCASRGQGAYEQYFGPGTRLTVT.

This clone occurred once. This chain uses TRBV5-1 with TRBJ2-5; the D gene is possibly TRBD2 (6 bases). With 4 bases removed from V and 5 bases from J, the gap between germline ends came to 15 bases. Germline V gene lookup returns CDR1 SGHRS and CDR2 YFSETQ. This CDR3 is 14 amino acids long. Here the CDR3 reads CASSAAAGTETQYF. The CDR3 region has the DNA TGCGCCAGCAGCGCAGCGGCGGGGACTGAGACCCAGTACTTC.

V usage is TRBV4-2 and J usage is TRBJ2-1; a weak D match, TRBD1 (7 bases). Germline V gene data show CDR1 as LGHNA and CDR2 as YNFKEQ. V dropped 4 bases and J dropped 8 bases, with 21 bases sitting between them. This CDR3 spans 16 amino acids. CDR3 nucleotide sequence: TGTGCCAGCAGCCTCCGCGGGACAGTTATGTTAGATGAGCAGTTCTTC. This encodes CASSLRGTVMLDEQFF.

The J gene is TRBJ2-1, the V gene TRBV7-3, with a weak D call TRBD2 (5 bases). The CDR3 spans 12 residues. V gave up 8 bases and J gave up 5 bases, with 10 bases separating them. Germline loops: CDR1 SGHTA, CDR2 FQGTGA. The CDR3 here is CASAGENNEQFF. CDR3 DNA: TGTGCCAGCGCTGGGGAGAACAATGAGCAGTTCTTC.

The chain employs TRBV29-1 and TRBJ2-7; tentative D call: TRBD2 (5 bases). Trimming shortened V by 7 bases and J by 3 bases, and 25 bases separated the two germline ends. This CDR3 has 16 residues. Per germline, CDR1 SQVTM and CDR2 ANQGSEA. CDR3 residues: CSERTRKGTPLYEQYF. The CDR3 DNA reads as TGCAGCGAGCGGACGAGGAAGGGAACCCCCCTCTACGAGCAGTACTTC.

V usage is TRBV10-1 and J usage is TRBJ2-1, with TRBD1 matching 8 bases. CDR3 length equals 15 residues. After removal of 4 bases from V and 4 bases from J, the junction contained 6 bases not matched to a gene. From germline, CDR1 is WNHNN and CDR2 SYGVQD (reference sequence). As DNA, the CDR3 is TGCGCCAGCAGTGGAGCAGGGGGCGATTACAATGAGCAGTTCTTC. It specifies CASSGAGGDYNEQFF.

This sequence joins TRBV14 and TRBJ1-2, with D possibly being TRBD1 (6 bases). V was pared by 1 base and J by 0 bases, with 18 bases between. CDR3 length equals 18 residues. CDR1 SGHDN and CDR2 FVKESK come from the germline V gene. The CDR3 sequence: CASSQASDRLKANYGYTF. The DNA for the CDR3 is TGTGCCAGCAGCCAAGCCTCTGACAGGCTCAAAGCTAACTATGGCTACACCTTC.

This clone was found once. The chain recombines TRBV5-1 with TRBJ1-1, with D perhaps matching TRBD1 (5 bases). Deletions cut 3 bases from V and 5 bases from J, with 20 bases between. Per germline, CDR1 SGHRS and CDR2 YFSETQ. The CDR3 totals 16 residues. In DNA, the CDR3 is TGCGCCAGCAGCTATGAACTCCCCAGGGCAGGGACTGAAGCTTTCTTT. Protein sequence: CASSYELPRAGTEAFF.

This clone was seen a handful of times. The gene calls are TRBV11-1 and TRBJ2-5; the match to TRBD1 covers 8 bases. This CDR3 region has 16 residues. V shed 3 bases and J 5 bases; nucleotides not matched to a gene: 11. Germline lookup yields CDR1 SGHAT and CDR2 FQDESV (reference sequence). CDR3 region: CASSFGQGPRGETQYF. The CDR3 DNA sequence: TGTGCCAGCAGCTTCGGACAGGGCCCTCGGGGGGAGACCCAGTACTTC.